Listed below are T cell receptor beta chains from one sample, sequenced in a study of T cells after posttransplantation cyclophosphamide. Produced via immunoSEQ multiplex PCR; TCRdb's table is partial and in-frame only. Here the sample spans under 8,500 clones, roughly four fifths being singletons. The sequencing used PBMCs, collected 1,400 to 1,500 days after allogeneic stem cell transplant with posttransplant cyclophosphamide. These receptors were collected from a male patient aged 30 to 39 who received an allogeneic stem cell transplant from a related donor, was CMV-positive, and had acute GVHD only. The graft donor may have given rise to some T cells. Each CDR3 is given without its conserved first and last residue. The D gene is left open where the match is weak.

v_gene: TRBV5-1
d_gene: .
CDR3aa: ASSLGSNYGYT

v_gene: TRBV7-9
d_gene: .
CDR3aa: ASSFPGTEYEQY

v_gene: TRBV7-6
d_gene: .
CDR3aa: ASSPQGSGNQPQH

v_gene: TRBV6-5
d_gene: .
CDR3aa: ASSYREGRPNTEAF

v_gene: TRBV7-9
d_gene: .
CDR3aa: ASSFGGAEAF

v_gene: TRBV6-6
d_gene: TRBD2
CDR3aa: ASRARGGGGEDTQY

v_gene: TRBV6-1
d_gene: .
CDR3aa: ASSEAGGSDEQY

v_gene: TRBV11-3
d_gene: .
CDR3aa: ASQRALNTGELF

v_gene: TRBV28
d_gene: TRBD1
CDR3aa: ASSLPGGQAELAF

v_gene: TRBV7-2
d_gene: .
CDR3aa: ASRGGSPNSPLH

v_gene: TRBV18
d_gene: TRBD1
CDR3aa: ASSPRQGGNTEAF

v_gene: TRBV7-6
d_gene: .
CDR3aa: ASSLQLNTEAF